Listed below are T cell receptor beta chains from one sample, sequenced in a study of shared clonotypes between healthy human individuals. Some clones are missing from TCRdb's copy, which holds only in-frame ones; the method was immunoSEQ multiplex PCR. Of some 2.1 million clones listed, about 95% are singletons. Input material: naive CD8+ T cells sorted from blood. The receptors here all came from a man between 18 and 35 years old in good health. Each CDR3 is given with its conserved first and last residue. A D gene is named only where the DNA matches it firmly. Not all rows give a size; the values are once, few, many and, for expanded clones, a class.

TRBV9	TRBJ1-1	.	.	TGTGCCAGCAGCGCCGGGGGAGGTACTGAAGCTTTCTTT	CASSAGGGTEAFF
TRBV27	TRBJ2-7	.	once	TGTGCCAGCAGTTTTACCGGGGGCCTTGACGAGCAGTACTTC	CASSFTGGLDEQYF
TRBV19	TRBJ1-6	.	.	TGTGCCAGTAGTATAGAGAGCTCCTATAATTCACCCCTCCACTTT	CASSIESSYNSPLHF
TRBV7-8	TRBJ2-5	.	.	TGTGCCAGCAGTGATATGGGAGTTTCGTACCAAGAGACCCAGTACTTC	CASSDMGVSYQETQYF
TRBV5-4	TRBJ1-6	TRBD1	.	TGTGCCAGCAGGCCTACAGGGGTCGGCTCCTATAATTCACCCCTCCACTTT	CASRPTGVGSYNSPLHF
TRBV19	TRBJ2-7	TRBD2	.	TGTGCCAGTAGTATCGGAGCGGGGGGATCCTACGAGCAGTACTTC	CASSIGAGGSYEQYF
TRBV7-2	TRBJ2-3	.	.	TGTGCCAGCAGCCCTAGAGGGTGGGCAGCCGGCACAAATACGCAGTATTTT	CASSPRGWAAGTNTQYF
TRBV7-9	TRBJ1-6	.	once	TGTGCCAGCAGCGACGAAGCTATTAATTCACCCCTCCACTTT	CASSDEAINSPLHF
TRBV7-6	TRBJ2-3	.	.	TGTGCCAGCAGCTTCGAAGCAGGGGCCACAGATACGCAGTATTTT	CASSFEAGATDTQYF
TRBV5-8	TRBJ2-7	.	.	TGTGCCGGCAGCTTCTTAGATCGGTACGAGCAGTACTTC	CAGSFLDRYEQYF
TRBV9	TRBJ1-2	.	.	TGTGCCAGCAGTGCCGATAGGGAGGGGCCTCATGGCTACACCTTC	CASSADREGPHGYTF